The entry that follows covers one T cell receptor (beta chain) sequence. The sample comes from a study of blood T cell repertoires in COVID-19. Study summary: Italy, Spain and the United States were the sources of the convalescent and acute COVID-19 samples.

The V end was cut by 4 bases, the J end by 3 bases, with 10 bases between. Germline CDR1 reads LNHDA; CDR2 reads SQIVND (reference sequence). The CDR3 length is 13 residues. Participants, about 18 to 90 years old, spanned about two dozen US areas. Using immunoSEQ multiplex PCR, the repertoire was profiled, and TCRdb retains in-frame clones only, with some absent. The table lists some 340,000 clones, more than 75% of them singletons. The TCR originated in a woman aged 25 to 39 who had recovered from COVID-19. The J gene is TRBJ2-7, the V gene TRBV19, with D possibly matching TRBD1 (6 bases). Input material: PBMCs or T cells enriched from blood (not recorded which). CDR3: CASSTGQRYEQYF. The CDR3 DNA reads TGTGCCAGTAGTACCGGACAGCGCTACGAGCAGTACTTC.